This T cell receptor (beta chain) came from a study of blood T cell repertoires in COVID-19. At the level of the study: The analysed material was cDNA or gDNA that came from T cells, B-cell-depleted T cells, or PBMCs.

In its sample, this clone was seen once. Germline V lookup: CDR1 WSHSY, CDR2 SAAADI. V lost 1 base to trimming and J lost 0 bases; unmatched junction nucleotides: 5. The CDR3 totals 17 residues. Some clones are missing from TCRdb's copy, which holds only in-frame ones; the method was immunoSEQ multiplex PCR. This table has about 78,000 clones, more than 70% appearing once. Sequencing input: peripheral blood. The sequence came from a man between 65 and 85 years old with active or convalescent COVID-19. The chain is built from TRBV10-2 and TRBJ2-4; 8 bases align to TRBD2. In DNA form, the CDR3 reads TGCGCCAGCAGTGAGTGGTTAGCGGGGATAGCCAAAAACATTCAGTACTTC. It codes for CASSEWLAGIAKNIQYF.